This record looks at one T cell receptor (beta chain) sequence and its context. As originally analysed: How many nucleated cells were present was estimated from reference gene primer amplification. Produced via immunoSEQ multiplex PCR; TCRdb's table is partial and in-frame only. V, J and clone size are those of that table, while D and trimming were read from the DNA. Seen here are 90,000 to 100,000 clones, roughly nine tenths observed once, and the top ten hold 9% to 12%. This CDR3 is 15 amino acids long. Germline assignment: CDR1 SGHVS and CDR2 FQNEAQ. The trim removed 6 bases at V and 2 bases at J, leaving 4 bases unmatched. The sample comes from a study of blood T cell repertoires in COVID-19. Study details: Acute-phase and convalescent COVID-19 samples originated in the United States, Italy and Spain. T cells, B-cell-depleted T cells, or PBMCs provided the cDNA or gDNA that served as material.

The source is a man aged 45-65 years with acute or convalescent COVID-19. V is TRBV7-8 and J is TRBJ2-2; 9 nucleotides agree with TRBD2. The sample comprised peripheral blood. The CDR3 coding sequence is TGTGCCAGCAGGATAGCGGGAGTTAACACCGGGGAGCTGTTTTTT. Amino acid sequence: CASRIAGVNTGELFF.